A selection of T cell receptor beta chains follows, all from one sample in a study of blood T cell repertoires in COVID-19. The assay was immunoSEQ multiplex PCR, and TCRdb's table has in-frame clones only and misses some. The data contain about 99,000 clones, around 87% of them singletons. Material: peripheral blood. The receptors derive from a man in his fifties with acute or convalescent COVID-19. Each CDR3 is given with its conserved first and last residue. D genes are given only for firm matches. Clone size, where shown, is once, few, many, or a class for clones that have expanded.

V,D,size,J,CDR3,DNA
TRBV24-1,TRBD1,NA,TRBJ2-2,CATSPPGGTGTGELFF,TGTGCCACCAGTCCCCCAGGGGGCACAGGAACCGGGGAGCTGTTTTTT
TRBV24-1,NA,NA,TRBJ2-1,CATSDRQGGTLNEQFF,TGTGCCACCAGTGATCGTCAAGGTGGGACACTGAATGAGCAGTTCTTC
TRBV28,TRBD1,NA,TRBJ1-2,CASSLVTTGMGYTF,TGTGCCAGCAGTTTGGTTACGACAGGGATGGGCTACACCTTC
TRBV7-2,TRBD2,few,TRBJ2-1,CASSLGAGGSNEQFF,TGTGCCAGCAGCTTAGGAGCGGGAGGGTCGAATGAGCAGTTCTTC
TRBV27,NA,NA,TRBJ1-2,CASSFSRGANYGYTF,TGTGCCAGCAGCTTTTCTAGGGGCGCGAACTATGGCTACACCTTC
TRBV13,TRBD2,NA,TRBJ2-5,CASSLAGTSGGRETQYF,TGTGCCAGCAGCCTAGCCGGGACTAGCGGAGGGAGGGAGACCCAGTACTTC
TRBV14,TRBD2,NA,TRBJ2-1,CASSQGVAGGEQFF,TGTGCCAGCAGCCAAGGTGTGGCGGGAGGCGAGCAGTTCTTC
TRBV19,NA,NA,TRBJ1-1,CASRLIGEPEAFF,TGTGCCAGTAGGCTTATAGGGGAACCTGAAGCTTTCTTT
TRBV15,NA,NA,TRBJ1-2,CATSRATGLAYGYTF,TGTGCCACCAGCAGAGCCACAGGGTTGGCGTATGGCTACACCTTC
TRBV12-5,TRBD1,NA,TRBJ1-5,CASGNDRGVIQPQHF,TGTGCTAGTGGTAATGACAGGGGCGTAATTCAGCCCCAGCATTTT
TRBV19,TRBD1,NA,TRBJ1-5,CASSSQGYNQPQHF,TGTGCCAGTAGTTCACAGGGGTACAATCAGCCCCAGCATTTT
TRBV9,TRBD2,once,TRBJ2-1,CASSSRTSGSPNEQFF,TGTGCCAGCAGCAGCCGGACTAGCGGGAGTCCGAATGAGCAGTTCTTC
TRBV5-5,TRBD2,NA,TRBJ2-2,CASSLLAGGHGELFF,TGTGCCAGCAGCCTACTAGCGGGAGGGCACGGGGAGCTGTTTTTT
TRBV3-1/TRBV3-2,NA,NA,TRBJ2-7,CASSQDREQYF,TGTGCCAGCAGCCAAGATCGCGAGCAGTACTTC
TRBV7-6,NA,NA,TRBJ2-7,CASSLKESGLQYF,TGTGCCAGCAGCTTAAAGGAGTCGGGACTCCAGTACTTC
TRBV6-1,NA,NA,TRBJ1-2,CASSERQSYYGYTF,TGTGCCAGCAGTGAAAGACAGTCCTACTATGGCTACACCTTC
TRBV18,TRBD1,NA,TRBJ2-1,CASSPLGTGDYNEQFF,TGTGCCAGCTCACCACTCGGGACAGGGGACTACAATGAGCAGTTCTTC
TRBV3-1/TRBV3-2,NA,NA,TRBJ1-1,CASSQGFRMNTEAFF,TGTGCCAGCAGCCAAGGGTTCAGAATGAACACTGAAGCTTTCTTT
TRBV5-4,TRBD1,NA,TRBJ2-1,CASTTTAGTGAYNEQFF,TGTGCCAGCACCACGACGGCCGGGACAGGGGCTTACAATGAGCAGTTCTTC
TRBV5-1,TRBD2,NA,TRBJ2-3,CATRLAGIDTQYF,TGCGCCACCCGACTAGCGGGAATAGATACGCAGTATTTT
TRBV10-1,TRBD1,NA,TRBJ2-4,CASSLGQGVDIQYF,TGCGCCAGCAGCCTGGGACAGGGAGTAGACATTCAGTACTTC
TRBV21-1,NA,NA,TRBJ2-5,CASRSRHF,TGTGCCAGCAGATCCAGGCACTTC
TRBV27,TRBD1,few,TRBJ2-2,CASSLGQGSTGELFF,TGTGCCAGCAGTTTAGGACAGGGGAGTACCGGGGAGCTGTTTTTT
TRBV19,NA,NA,TRBJ1-2,CASSLVGRNYGYTF,TGTGCCAGTAGTCTAGTGGGCAGAAACTATGGCTACACCTTC
TRBV30,NA,many,TRBJ1-4,CAWSVGQGDILFF,TGTGCCTGGAGTGTCGGTCAGGGCGATATACTGTTTTTT
TRBV12-3/TRBV12-4,NA,NA,TRBJ1-2,CASSLGRGYGYTF,TGTGCCAGCAGTTTAGGGAGGGGCTATGGCTACACCTTC
TRBV5-1,NA,NA,TRBJ2-7,CASSLARGFNEQYF,TGCGCCAGCAGCTTGGCCAGAGGGTTTAACGAGCAGTACTTC
TRBV5-1,TRBD2,few,TRBJ2-1,CASSWTGTTNEQFF,TGCGCCAGCAGCTGGACCGGGACTACCAATGAGCAGTTCTTC
TRBV19,TRBD2,NA,TRBJ2-1,CASSIEGTSVGNEQFF,TGTGCCAGTAGTATAGAGGGGACTAGCGTTGGCAATGAGCAGTTCTTC
TRBV28,NA,NA,TRBJ2-1,CASSLTAEQFF,TGTGCCAGCAGTTTAACAGCCGAGCAGTTCTTC
TRBV4-2,TRBD2,once,TRBJ2-2,CASSHSGAGELFF,TGTGCCAGCAGCCACAGCGGGGCCGGGGAGCTGTTTTTT